Each of the 3 T cell receptor beta chains below was sequenced from the same sample in a study of cytomegalovirus exposure and HLA in healthy donors. This PCR relied on a set of 60 Vbeta primers and 13 Jbeta primers. Sequenced by immunoSEQ multiplex PCR; TCRdb stores in-frame clones only, minus some. The profile shows 100,000 to 130,000 clones, over 65% of them singletons. Sequenced sample: PBMCs. The receptor set was obtained from a woman in her forties in good health and CMV-seropositive.

This clone was seen only a few times. This chain joins TRBV30 and TRBJ1-5; D unresolved. The CDR3 length is 13 residues. Trimming left V 4 bases short and J 2 bases short, with 9 bases between. Germline CDR1 GTSNPN, CDR2 SVGIG (reference sequence). The CDR3, as DNA: TGTGCCTGGACTAGGAATGGCAATCAGCCCCAGCATTTT. Residues: CAWTRNGNQPQHF.

This clone appeared a few times. The genes are TRBV29-1 and TRBJ2-7; 10 nucleotides align to TRBD1. V shed 7 bases and J 3 bases; nucleotides not matched to a gene: 9. CDR3 length: 14 amino acids. From germline, CDR1 is SQVTM and CDR2 ANQGSEA. CDR3 region: CSATGTGDFYEQYF. The CDR3 DNA follows: TGCAGCGCTACTGGGACAGGGGATTTCTACGAGCAGTACTTC.

There are a few counts of this clone. The V gene is TRBV6-8, the J gene TRBJ2-2; tentatively, D is TRBD2 (5 bases). V was shortened by 4 bases and J by 5 bases, with 8 bases between the two germline ends. This CDR3 has 13 residues. The germline V gene has CDR1 MNHGY and CDR2 SAAAGT. The CDR3 loop reads CASSSGETGELFF. The DNA of the CDR3 is TGTGCCAGCAGTTCTGGGGAGACCGGGGAGCTGTTTTTT.